The text below deals with one T cell receptor beta chain. The antigen it binds to is not known. Base qualities are not recorded, but no much larger clone differs from it by a single base. Via the germline V gene, CDR1 is SGHDT and CDR2 YYEEEE. V loses 5 bases at its end and J loses 0 bases; junction bases beyond the gene matches: 11. The CDR3 spans 18 residues, from the cysteine through the phenylalanine. Only the CDR3 region is kept as DNA, spanning 54 bases read in frame from base 1. The data were taken from a study of cytomegalovirus exposure and HLA in healthy donors (dated by TCRdb to about 2017). With regard to the full study: According to an earlier analysis of several hundred of the donors, 150 million to 200 million T cells yielded roughly 110 million unique TCR beta sequences and 276 Gb of sequence data. Of the approximately 370 genotyped donors, 65% to 90% were placed in the genetic ancestry cluster associated with self-reported Caucasian donors. Alongside the repertoire data, information on donor age, sex, ethnicity and CMV serostatus was compiled. An earlier analysis of roughly 600 of the donors used high-throughput TCR beta sequencing to judge whether each TCR beta V gene segment behaved as functional or pseudogenic. A separate validation cohort of approximately 130 different subjects was used in addition to the 666-subject first cohort. Typing coverage varied by locus: about 620-640 donors for A, B, C, DRB1 and DQB1; under 550 for DQA1; around 610 for DPA1; roughly 450 for DPB1. All discovery cohort repertoires had been generated using a single sequencing platform. Class I and class II HLA loci were covered by the typing at four-digit resolution. Genome-wide SNP genotypes for about three fifths of the roughly 670 donors were used in a later genetic analysis, which treated that subset as a discovery cohort. Using immunosequencing, the study profiled T cell repertoires from 640 or so subjects and related those repertoires to cytomegalovirus serostatus. Four to six DR-DQ haplotypes were handled as single units for association and clustering, since linkage in the cohort was strong. The aim of the study was to test whether cataloging public T cell receptors could identify signatures of past pathogen exposure. On average, roughly 240,000 unique TCR beta nucleotide sequences were sequenced per donor among a few hundred genotyped donors of the cohort, with roughly 19% of those sequences being non-productive. To predict cytomegalovirus infection status, the study brought together high-throughput TCR immunosequencing, statistical association of individual TCRs with disease status, and machine learning. To study patterns of TCR occurrence, a later analysis re-analyzed previously published TCR beta repertoires from several hundred donors and added high-resolution HLA genotyping. About 280 gigabases of sequencing data and around 85 million unique TCR sequences made up an early release that covered 500 to 650 HLA-typed donors. Rather than drawing on any new phenotypic data, the later analysis identified candidate immune exposures from TCR beta sequences and the way those sequences occurred across donors. Beyond this particular receptor, the publication reports: It was suggested by the authors that the approach could potentially be generalized to other disease states and immunological phenotypes. In both the original and validation cohorts, the classifier was reported to diagnose cytomegalovirus status with high specificity and sensitivity. Because counts were too low, seventeen rarely observed V segments, including chromosome 9 orphons, were excluded from the earlier analysis of several hundred of the donors. A cluster of highly shared sequence variants was judged likely to represent a technical artifact of the sequencing pipeline. A few of the identified cytomegalovirus-associated TCR beta chains were confirmed in vitro to be specific for cytomegalovirus antigens. A later analysis reported that several top co-occurrence clusters appeared linked to parvovirus B19, influenza, CMV and Epstein-Barr virus. Because some donors lacked HLA typing at each locus, the association tests relied only on the typed subset. The study listed 150 to 200 TCR beta chains as associated with cytomegalovirus. In a later analysis, HLA-associated TCR beta chains showed more clonal expansion and lower generation probabilities than non-associated chains that were equally common. Some IMGT-functional V segments, including TRBV6-2 and TRBV6-3, could not be distinguished by the 87-base-pair reads and were therefore excluded. Only TCR beta chains were sequenced in this cohort, and the absence of alpha or paired-chain data limited detectable features. A further reported finding was that TCR beta sequences accurately predicted the HLA-A and HLA-B alleles for most subjects in the first cohort. For the cohort, immune exposure information was limited to CMV serostatus. The presence/absence analyses assumed that sequencing depth was roughly uniform across donors, and that assumption may not be true. In a later analysis, 15,000 to 20,000 TCR beta sequences were associated with specific HLA alleles at a false discovery rate of 0.05. A later analysis found that most CMV-associated TCR beta chains appeared HLA-restricted, with HLA associations seemingly driven largely by CMV exposure. Linkage disequilibrium might explain the correlated functional status among segregating V segments, but an unknown experimental factor could not be excluded. In an earlier analysis of a few hundred of the donors, most TCR beta V segments were observed in productive rearrangements about 87% or about 30% of the time, broadly matching IMGT annotations. Assigning TCR associations to individual alleles was difficult when HLA alleles, especially DR and DQ, strongly co-occurred. Compared with the roughly 670-donor mean, donors in an Asian-associated ancestry cluster had fewer N-insertions in productive TCRs, according to a later genetic analysis. In a later genetic analysis, a missense DCLRE1C variant was associated with V-gene and J-gene trimming of TCR beta chains, and the association was replicated in an independent cohort. Across donors, most TCR sequences were observed very rarely, whereas some public TCRs were present in many individuals. In a later analysis, the rate of TCR association differed among HLA loci, with DRB1 alleles having the most associated TCRs and HLA-C alleles having the fewest.

The cohort comprised fewer than 750 healthy bone marrow donors. At the time of sampling, all cohort members were nominally healthy, though unrecorded immune exposures were likely present. The donor tested CMV seropositive, placing the donor among the 289 seropositive members of the cohort. Every donor gave a peripheral blood sample, and the peripheral blood mononuclear cells from that sample were used for TCR beta sequencing. The Qiagen DNeasy Blood Extraction Kit was used to extract genomic DNA from the blood cell samples. The receptor library was made with the immunoSEQ multiplex PCR assay. A mixture of 60 forward primers for TCR Vbeta segments and 13 reverse primers for TCR Jbeta segments was used in the multiplex PCR. The CDR3 region of rearranged TCR beta genes was amplified from genomic DNA with a multiplex PCR assay. On the Illumina HiSeq System, the amplified TCR beta libraries were sequenced as 87-base-pair reads. From the authors' description of their analysis: A later analysis tallied roughly 80 million unique TCR beta chains across the 666 repertoires, and approximately 9.9 million of those chains were shared by two or more donors. Raw reads were error-corrected and collapsed into unique sequences by a nearest-neighbor algorithm in which closely related sequences were merged to remove PCR and sequencing errors. Alignment of CDR3 sequences to IMGT reference sequences was used to assign V, D and J gene segments. For a sequence to be retained, a match of at least six nucleotides was required to both a V gene segment and a J gene segment. A rearrangement counted as productive if the CDR3 had no stop codons and remained in frame with V and J, and every other rearrangement counted as non-productive. CDR3 was defined by IMGT convention, running from the second conserved V-encoded cysteine to the conserved J-encoded phenylalanine. The earlier analysis of about 640 of the donors excluded any sequence lacking an unambiguous match to a single V gene segment. An earlier analysis of under 750 of the donors called V segments functional above 56.7% productive rearrangements and segregating when the between-donor standard deviation exceeded 5%. A statistical classification framework was built to diagnose cytomegalovirus status from the catalog of TCR beta chain sequences. In a later analysis, V and J genes were assigned by comparing TCR nucleotide sequences against IMGT/GENE-DB human TR gene sequences. A later analysis assigned CDR3 sequences and most-parsimonious VDJ recombination scenarios with the TCRdist pipeline. A later analysis defined each TCR beta chain by its CDR3 amino acid sequence plus V-gene family, and excluded reads lacking a unique V-gene family. As a way to deal with suspected cross-contamination and a sequencing artifact, a later analysis dropped approximately 570 nucleotide sequences that were highly shared and had low generation probability. In a later analysis, a clonal expansion index for each public chain was calculated from normalized within-repertoire ranks of inferred template counts. A later analysis computed generation probabilities with a VDJ recombination model fitted to out-of-frame rearrangements, and checked the results against IGoR. In a later analysis, TCR-TCR, TCR-HLA and TCR-CMV co-occurrence was scored with hypergeometric tests, and a repertoire-size bias correction was applied to TCR pairs. False discovery rates were estimated in a later analysis by permuting HLA or CMV assignments 20 times. A later analysis grouped co-occurring TCRs with DBSCAN, adding TCRdist sequence similarity when clustering within HLA-allele-positive subsets. For co-occurrence clustering, repertoires with fewer than 30,000 or more than 120,000 public chains were excluded, along with five or six repertoires with anomalous nucleotide sharing. Drawn from immuneACCESS, this table holds only the in-frame rearrangements with V and J called that TCRdb kept. Clones are partly lost; checked studies trace under half to an unresolved V gene and leave the rest unexplained. The DNA was the basis for D and trimming; V, J and clone size are from that table. The sample table lists more than 90,000 clones, around three quarters of them with a count of one. Approximately 5% of the sample comes from the top ten.

The sample consisted of PBMCs. This receptor was taken from a man aged 50-59 years in good health and CMV-seropositive. The chain was built from TRBV5-6 and TRBJ2-6, and 7 bases in between align with TRBD2. CDR3 protein: CASSWEGRANSGANVLTF. The base sequence is TGTGCCAGCAGTTGGGAGGGGCGCGCGAACTCTGGGGCCAACGTCCTGACTTTC.